A single sample is the source of the 27 T cell receptor beta chains below, sequenced in a study of blood T cell repertoires in COVID-19. Clones were sequenced by immunoSEQ multiplex PCR, and TCRdb holds only the in-frame ones, with some missing. The table has 150,000 or so clones, 80% to 90% seen once. Sample: peripheral blood. The receptor set was obtained from a man between 18 and 35 years old with COVID-19, enrolled during active disease.

The chain's CDR3 is CASSWGPEETQYF. CDR3 sequence (DNA): TGTGCCAGCAGTTGGGGCCCCGAAGAGACCCAGTACTTC. V gene TRBV6-5 combines with J gene TRBJ2-5; D possibly corresponds to TRBD1 (5 bases). V was trimmed by 4 bases and J by 3 bases, leaving 9 bases between them. Germline V gene data show CDR1 as MNHEY and CDR2 as SVGAGI. The CDR3 extends over 13 amino acids.

This chain connects TRBV4-1 to TRBJ2-1; 8 bases are a match to TRBD2. The V gene end was trimmed by 5 bases and the J gene end by 7 bases; junction bases not matched to a gene: 7. CDR1 and CDR2 (germline): MGHRA, YSYEKL. The CDR3 length is 14 residues. CDR3 sequence reads: CASSYPGLENEQFF. CDR3 bases: TGCGCCAGCAGCTATCCGGGACTAGAAAATGAGCAGTTCTTC.

The chain combines TRBV6-6 with TRBJ2-7, with 9 bases that match TRBD1. The CDR3 totals 16 residues. The germline gives CDR1 MNHNY, CDR2 SVGAGI (reference sequence). The trim removed 4 bases at V and 4 bases at J, leaving 11 bases unmatched. Written as DNA, the CDR3 is TGTGCCAGCAGTTTCCTCGGGACAGGGATATTTTACGAGCAGTACTTC. This gives the protein CASSFLGTGIFYEQYF.

The V and J genes are TRBV13 and TRBJ1-6; TRBD1 aligns across 7 bases. CDR3 size: 18 residues. V trimming: 5 bases; J trimming: 0 bases; junction bases outside the gene matches: 10. In germline, CDR1 is PRHDT, CDR2 FYEKMQ (reference sequence). DNA of the CDR3: TGTGCCAGCAGCCCACAGGGACAGAAAGGCTCCTATAATTCACCCCTCCACTTT. Its protein product is CASSPQGQKGSYNSPLHF. The whole variable domain, remainder taken from reference TRBV13 and TRBJ1-6, is AAGVIQSPRHLIKEKRETATLKCYPIPRHDTVYWYQQGPGQDPQFLISFYEKMQSDKGSIPDRFSAQQFSDYHSELNMSSLELGDSALYFCASSPQGQKGSYNSPLHFGNGTRLTVT.

The V gene is TRBV5-1, the J gene TRBJ2-3, with 13 bases aligning to TRBD2. With 4 bases clipped from V and 6 bases from J, the junction kept 5 bases outside the gene matches. Germline CDR1 and CDR2: SGHRS and YFSETQ. This CDR3 is 15 amino acids long. This chain's CDR3 is CASSPGLAGVDTQYF. CDR3 in DNA: TGCGCCAGCAGCCCTGGACTAGCGGGAGTGGATACGCAGTATTTT. The complete variable domain, with remaining parts taken from reference TRBV5-1 and TRBJ2-3, reads KAGVTQTPRYLIKTRGQQVTLSCSPISGHRSVSWYQQTPGQGLQFLFEYFSETQRNKGNFPGRFSGRQFSNSRSEMNVSTLELGDSALYLCASSPGLAGVDTQYFGPGTRLTVL.

This chain uses TRBV5-6 with TRBJ2-2; D is ambiguous. The CDR3 has 14 amino acids. Germline V gives CDR1 SGHDT, CDR2 YYEEEE. The V gene lost 2 bases and the J gene lost 5 bases, with 10 bases spanning the gap. CDR3 sequence (DNA): TGTGCCAGCAGCTTTGGCCCGGGTACCGGGGAGCTGTTTTTT. As protein: CASSFGPGTGELFF.

In regard to this clone: Mismatch with germline at one junction end may stem from a read error. The genes are TRBV7-2 and TRBJ1-4; 7 bases match TRBD1. The CDR3 covers 14 residues. The germline CDR1 and CDR2 sequences are SGHTA and FQGNSA. In DNA form, the CDR3 reads TGTGCCAGCAGCTCCCAGACAGGGACGGGGAAACTGCTTTTT. Translated, it gives CASSSQTGTGKLLF. The full variable domain, with the rest looked up from reference TRBV7-2 and TRBJ1-4, is GAGVSQSPSNKVTEKGKDVELRCDPISGHTALYWYRQSLGQGLEFLIYFQGNSAPDKSGLPSDRFSAERTGGSVSTLTIQRTQQEDSAVYLCASSSQTGTGKLLFGSGTQLSVL.

J is TRBJ1-1 and V is TRBV30, with TRBD1 matching over 7 bases. CDR3 length equals 13 residues. CDR1 GTSNPN and CDR2 SVGIG come from the germline V gene (reference sequence). V dropped 8 bases and J dropped 2; count of bases not matched to a gene: 8. CDR3 in DNA: TGTGCCGGGTCAGGGACAGCTAACACTGAAGCTTTCTTT. Protein product: CAGSGTANTEAFF.

V usage is TRBV3-1 (or the pseudogene TRBV3-2) and J usage is TRBJ2-7; D perhaps matches TRBD1 (6 bases). Trimming took 3 bases from V and 9 from J, leaving 15 bases between them. Germline V CDR1 and CDR2: LGHDT, YNNKEL (reference sequence). CDR3 length: 13 amino acids. The CDR3 is CASSHGQRVGQYF. The CDR3 DNA reads TGTGCCAGCAGCCATGGACAGAGGGTGGGGCAGTACTTC.

This chain links TRBV27 with TRBJ2-1, with 8 bases identical to TRBD1. Germline V gives CDR1 MNHEY, CDR2 SMNVEV (reference sequence). This CDR3 contains 14 residues. V dropped 5 bases and J dropped 9; count of bases not matched to a gene: 9. The CDR3 loop reads CASSPRTGRGEQFF. CDR3 coding DNA: TGTGCCAGCAGTCCGAGGACAGGGCGCGGTGAGCAGTTCTTC.

The rearrangement uses TRBV13 and TRBJ2-7; possibly TRBD2 for D (6 bases). The CDR3 loop spans 15 amino acids. Germline V lookup: CDR1 PRHDT, CDR2 FYEKMQ (reference sequence). The V and J ends lost 5 bases and 4 bases respectively, with 18 bases between them. The CDR3 region has the DNA TGTGCCAGCAGCGCGGGACTCCGGAACATGTACGAGCAGTACTTC. Residues: CASSAGLRNMYEQYF. Drawing the rest from reference TRBV13 and TRBJ2-7, the complete variable domain is AAGVIQSPRHLIKEKRETATLKCYPIPRHDTVYWYQQGPGQDPQFLISFYEKMQSDKGSIPDRFSAQQFSDYHSELNMSSLELGDSALYFCASSAGLRNMYEQYFGPGTRLTVT.

Comment on this clone: Relative to the germline gene, one junction end is altered; a read error may explain this. The chain is built from TRBV9 and TRBJ1-4; 8 nucleotides line up with TRBD1. The CDR3 runs 13 residues. In germline, CDR1 is SGDLS, CDR2 YYNGEE. Written as DNA, the CDR3 is TGTGCCAGCAGCGGCCCCCTACAGGGGGAACTGCTTTTT. Protein product: CASSGPLQGELLF.

In regard to this clone: Within the sample, other DNA sequences also encode this same CDR3. The rearrangement joins TRBV6-5 to TRBJ1-5; TRBD1 matches 7 bases. Germline V gene data show CDR1 as MNHEY and CDR2 as SVGAGI. The CDR3 has 13 residues. V trimming: 4 bases; J trimming: 4 bases; junction bases outside the gene matches: 1. The CDR3 DNA reads as TGTGCCAGCAGTTCAGGGGGTAATCAGCCCCAGCATTTT. Amino acid sequence: CASSSGGNQPQHF.

The chain carries TRBV2 and TRBJ1-2, with TRBD1 matching over 11 bases. The length of the CDR3 is 17 residues. Germline V gene lookup returns CDR1 SNHLY and CDR2 FYNNEI. J lost 5 bases, V lost 2 bases, and 10 bases had no gene match. CDR3 region: CASSENWDRGIGYGYTF. The CDR3 DNA sequence: TGTGCCAGCAGTGAAAATTGGGACAGGGGGATAGGGTATGGCTACACCTTC.

V is TRBV29-1 and J is TRBJ2-4; TRBD2 might be the D (7 bases). Trimming cost V 4 bases and J 1 base, with 14 bases left between them. CDR1 is SQVTM, CDR2 ANQGSEA, per germline. There are 15 residues in the CDR3. The chain's CDR3 is CSVVGGELAKNIQYF. CDR3 nucleotide sequence: TGCAGCGTTGTAGGGGGGGAATTGGCCAAAAACATTCAGTACTTC.

The rearrangement joins TRBV12-5 to TRBJ2-3; TRBD2 agrees at 9 bases. Germline V gene lookup returns CDR1 LGHNT and CDR2 FRNRAP. The CDR3 is 14 amino acids. The junction had 7 bases not matched to a gene; V was cut back by 9 bases and J by 3 bases. In DNA form, the CDR3 reads TGTGCTAGCCGCGGGAGGGCCGAAACAGATACGCAGTATTTT. It codes for CASRGRAETDTQYF.

The CDR3 DNA reads as TGCGCCAGCAGCCAAGGGGTAGCGACGGCAGATACGCAGTATTTT. Residues: CASSQGVATADTQYF. The chain recombines TRBV4-3 with TRBJ2-3; TRBD2 is a possible D gene (5 bases). Germline CDR1 reads LGHNA; CDR2 reads YSLEER. V was shortened by 1 base and J by 4 bases, with 12 bases between the two germline ends. The CDR3 has 15 amino acids.

The chain has TRBV5-4 and TRBJ1-1, with 8 bases lining up with TRBD1. The trim removed 2 bases at V and 4 bases at J, leaving 7 bases unmatched. The germline CDR1 and CDR2 sequences are SGHNT and YYREEE (reference sequence). The length of the CDR3 is 15 residues. CDR3 sequence: CASSFRTGSGTEAFF. CDR3 nucleotide sequence: TGTGCCAGCAGCTTTAGGACAGGGTCGGGCACTGAAGCTTTCTTT.

V usage is TRBV9 and J usage is TRBJ1-2; the match to TRBD1 covers 7 bases. The CDR3 totals 12 residues. After removal of 7 bases from V and 4 bases from J, the junction contained 4 bases not matched to a gene. Germline loops: CDR1 SGDLS, CDR2 YYNGEE. CDR3 DNA sequence: TGTGCCAGCTACGACAGGGTCTATGGCTACACCTTC. Its translation: CASYDRVYGYTF.

The V call is TRBV20-1, the J call TRBJ2-1; TRBD1 is a possible D gene (6 bases). This CDR3 region has 9 residues. The germline V and J ends were trimmed by 8 bases and 10 bases, with 9 bases remaining between them. CDR1 is DFQATT and CDR2 is SNEGSKA in the germline V gene (reference sequence). The CDR3 loop is CSPDREQFF. The CDR3 DNA is TGCAGTCCAGACAGGGAGCAGTTCTTC.

This clone has just one count. One junction end does not reproduce the germline sequence, and a read error may be involved. This chain uses TRBV6-5 with TRBJ1-4; D not resolved. CDR1 is MNHEY and CDR2 is SVGAGI in the germline V gene. CDR3 length equals 14 residues. CDR3: CASSYSRSNEKLLF. The CDR3 DNA reads as TGTGCCAGCAGTTACTCTCGGTCTAATGAAAAACTGCTTTTT.

This rearrangement joins TRBV9 to TRBJ2-1; 12 bases agree with TRBD2. J was trimmed by 4 bases and V by 0 bases; bases with no gene match: 2. Germline V gene lookup returns CDR1 SGDLS and CDR2 YYNGEE. CDR3 length equals 16 residues. The CDR3 spells CASSVGLAGGYNEQFF. The CDR3 DNA reads TGTGCCAGCAGCGTAGGCCTAGCGGGGGGGTACAATGAGCAGTTCTTC.

V is TRBV12-3 or TRBV12-4 and J is TRBJ2-7; D gene uncertain. V shed 3 bases and J shed 6 bases, with 9 bases lying between them. The CDR3 consists of 12 residues. The CDR3 bases are TGTGCCAGCAGTTTTGACTCGGGCGAGCAGTACTTC. Translating it yields CASSFDSGEQYF.

This chain uses TRBV6-5 with TRBJ2-5, with 8 bases that match TRBD2. Germline CDR1 reads MNHEY; CDR2 reads SVGAGI. The CDR3 is 16 residues long. The V gene end was trimmed by 4 bases and the J gene end by 5 bases; junction bases not matched to a gene: 12. CDR3 nucleotides: TGTGCCAGCAGTTCCCCCGGGGGGGCGGCTGGGGAGACCCAGTACTTC. This codes for CASSSPGGAAGETQYF.

The gene calls are TRBV29-1 and TRBJ2-1; D may be TRBD1 (7 bases). V dropped 4 bases and J dropped 7 bases, with 17 bases sitting between them. This CDR3 spans 14 amino acids. Germline CDR1 is SQVTM and CDR2 is ANQGSEA. CDR3 in DNA: TGCAGCGTTGGGCGGGACAGCCCGGTGAATGAGCAGTTCTTC. It is translated as CSVGRDSPVNEQFF.

CDR3 residues: CASSVIQGGYNEQFF. CDR3 DNA: TGTGCCAGCAGCGTTATACAGGGAGGGTACAATGAGCAGTTCTTC. The chain combines TRBV9 with TRBJ2-1; TRBD2 might be the D (7 bases). The ends were cut back, 2 bases at V and 4 bases at J, with 13 bases in the middle. The CDR3 is 15 amino acids. Germline CDR1 reads SGDLS; CDR2 reads YYNGEE. Supplemented by reference TRBV9 and TRBJ2-1, the full variable domain reads DSGVTQTPKHLITATGQRVTLRCSPRSGDLSVYWYQQSLDQGLQFLIQYYNGEERAKGNILERFSAQQFPDLHSELNLSSLELGDSALYFCASSVIQGGYNEQFFGPGTRLTVL.

V gene TRBV15 combines with J gene TRBJ2-1, with 7 bases fitting TRBD2. The CDR3 loop spans 20 amino acids. V trimming: 0 bases; J trimming: 8 bases; junction bases outside the gene matches: 22. Germline CDR1 and CDR2: LNHNV and YYDKDF (reference sequence). The CDR3 sequence is CATSRESLAGEGRVYDEQFF. The CDR3 DNA reads TGTGCCACCAGCAGAGAAAGCTTGGCGGGGGAGGGCCGCGTTTACGATGAGCAGTTCTTC. Using reference TRBV15 and TRBJ2-1 for the parts outside the CDR3, the full variable domain is DAMVIQNPRYQVTQFGKPVTLSCSQTLNHNVMYWYQQKSSQAPKLLFHYYDKDFNNEADTPDNFQSRRPNTSFCFLDIRSPGLGDTAMYLCATSRESLAGEGRVYDEQFFGPGTRLTVL.